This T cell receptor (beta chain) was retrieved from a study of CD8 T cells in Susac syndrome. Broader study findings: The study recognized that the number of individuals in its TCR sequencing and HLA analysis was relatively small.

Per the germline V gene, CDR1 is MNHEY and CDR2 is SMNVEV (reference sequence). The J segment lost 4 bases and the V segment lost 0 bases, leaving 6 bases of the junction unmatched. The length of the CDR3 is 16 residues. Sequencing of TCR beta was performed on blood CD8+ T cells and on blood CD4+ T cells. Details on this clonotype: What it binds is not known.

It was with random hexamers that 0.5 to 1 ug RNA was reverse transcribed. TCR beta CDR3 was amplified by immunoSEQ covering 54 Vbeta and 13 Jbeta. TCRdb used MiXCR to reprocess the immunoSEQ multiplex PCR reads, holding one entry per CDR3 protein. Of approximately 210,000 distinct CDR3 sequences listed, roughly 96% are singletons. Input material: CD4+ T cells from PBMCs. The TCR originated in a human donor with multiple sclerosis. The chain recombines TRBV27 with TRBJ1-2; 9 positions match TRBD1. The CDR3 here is CASSLSSQTGGYGYTF. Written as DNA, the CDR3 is TGTGCCAGCAGTTTATCGAGTCAGACAGGGGGCTATGGCTACACCTTC.